This T cell receptor beta chain was recorded in a study of cytomegalovirus exposure and HLA in healthy donors. Overall study results and limits: Whilst most TCR sequences proved rare, a subset of public TCRs occurred across many donors. Later analysis indicated greater clonal expansion among HLA-associated TCR beta chains than among equally common other chains. A later analysis linked a missense variant in DCLRE1C to the trimming of TCR beta V and J genes.

Donors had nominal health at sampling but likely had unrecorded immune exposures. The PCR made use of 60 Vbeta and 13 Jbeta primers. Sequencing used immunoSEQ multiplex PCR; TCRdb keeps in-frame clones, though not all of them. The table has 150,000 to 190,000 clones, approximately 72% seen once. About this clone: Its specificity is not known.

The CDR3 spans 14 residues. Germline CDR1 reads MNHEY; CDR2 reads SVGAGI. V lost 0 bases and J lost 4, with 9 bases in between. This TCR was sampled from a man younger than 35 in good health and CMV-seronegative. The rearrangement links TRBV6-5 to TRBJ1-1; no clear D. Specimen: PBMCs. This chain's CDR3 is CASSYSNSPTEAFF. In DNA form, the CDR3 reads TGTGCCAGCAGTTACTCTAATTCCCCCACTGAAGCTTTCTTT.